This T cell receptor (beta chain) was sequenced for a study of blood T cell repertoires in COVID-19. Overall study: The United States, Italy and Spain were the sources of the acute and convalescent COVID-19 samples. Nucleic acid was either cDNA or gDNA, and it came from T cells, B-cell-depleted T cells, or PBMCs.

Original data processing: Amplifying reference gene primers gave estimates of nucleated cell counts. TCRdb keeps only in-frame clones here, not all; method: immunoSEQ multiplex PCR. V, J and clone size are taken as reported in that table, and D and trimming were inferred from the DNA itself. In the table there are hundreds of thousands of clones, roughly nine tenths of which are singletons. CDR1 is SGHTA and CDR2 is FQGNSA in the germline V gene. The CDR3 is made up of 15 amino acids. V lost 2 bases, J lost 2 bases, and 5 bases stayed unmatched. The sample was peripheral blood. J is TRBJ2-5 and V is TRBV7-2, with 7 nucleotides matching TRBD1. The clonotype comes from a woman younger than 30 who had recovered from COVID-19. The CDR3 sequence: CASSLRTGQQETQYF. CDR3 sequence (DNA): TGTGCCAGCAGCTTACGGACGGGACAGCAAGAGACCCAGTACTTC.